This T cell receptor (beta chain) was identified during a study of blood T cells in healthy people across ages. Study-wide results and limits: Age brought a roughly linear fall in TCR beta diversity measured per million T cells.

A remark on this clonotype: Its antigen is undetermined.

The use of a sample-barcoded 5' primer and a J-beta primer mix characterized a second PCR of roughly 7 to 11 cycles. In TCRdb, the 5' RACE reads were re-called with MiXCR into one record per CDR3 protein. The repertoire holds over 450,000 distinct CDR3 sequences, with approximately 25% as singletons. Trimming took 2 bases from V and 0 from J; bases not matched to a gene: 6. This CDR3 has 16 amino acids. Germline loops: CDR1 MNHEY, CDR2 SVGAGI. These data also featured in a second study, about T cells of mothers and their children. This second report adds: In this cohort, donors were three healthy Caucasian mothers plus their six children. Relative to unrelated pairs, biologically related mother-child dyads exhibited marginally greater, non-significant overlap.

The receptor's source is a boy aged 10-17 years in good health. V and J are TRBV6-5 and TRBJ2-5; 7 bases match TRBD1. Source material: blood. CDR3 sequence: CASSYRQGEDQETQYF. The CDR3, as DNA: TGTGCCAGCAGTTACAGGCAGGGGGAAGACCAAGAGACCCAGTACTTC.